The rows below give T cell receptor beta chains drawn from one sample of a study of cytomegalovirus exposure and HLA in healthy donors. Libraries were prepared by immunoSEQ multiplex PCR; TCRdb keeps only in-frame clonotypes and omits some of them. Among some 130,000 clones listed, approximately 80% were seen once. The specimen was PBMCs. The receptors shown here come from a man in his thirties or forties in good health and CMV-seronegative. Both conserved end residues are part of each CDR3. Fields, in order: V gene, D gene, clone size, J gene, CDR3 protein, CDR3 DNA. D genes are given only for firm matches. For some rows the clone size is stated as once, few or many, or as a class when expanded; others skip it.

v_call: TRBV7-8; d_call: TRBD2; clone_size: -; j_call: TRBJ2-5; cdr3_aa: CASSSGTSGTQETQYF; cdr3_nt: TGTGCCAGCAGCTCCGGGACTAGCGGAACCCAAGAGACCCAGTACTTC
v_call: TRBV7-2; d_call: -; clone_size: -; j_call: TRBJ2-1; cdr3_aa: CASSLVGLGQPNEQFF; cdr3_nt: TGTGCCAGCAGCTTAGTGGGCTTGGGACAACCAAATGAGCAGTTCTTC
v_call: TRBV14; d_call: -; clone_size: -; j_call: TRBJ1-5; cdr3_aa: CASSQDTYSNQPQHF; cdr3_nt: TGTGCCAGCAGCCAAGACACATATAGCAATCAGCCCCAGCATTTT
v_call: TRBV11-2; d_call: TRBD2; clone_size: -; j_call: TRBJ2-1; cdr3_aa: CASRVGLAEYNEQFF; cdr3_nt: TGTGCCAGCAGGGTGGGACTAGCTGAGTACAATGAGCAGTTCTTC
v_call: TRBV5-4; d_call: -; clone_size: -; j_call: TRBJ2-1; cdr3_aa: CASSSEWSSYNEQFF; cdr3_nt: TGTGCCAGCAGCTCGGAGTGGAGCTCCTACAATGAGCAGTTCTTC
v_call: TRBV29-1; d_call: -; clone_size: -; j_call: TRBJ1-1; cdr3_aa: CSGGPGRMNTEAFF; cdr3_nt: TGCAGCGGAGGCCCAGGGAGGATGAACACTGAAGCTTTCTTT
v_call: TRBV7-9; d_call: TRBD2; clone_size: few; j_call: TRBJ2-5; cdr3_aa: CASSLVSRGSVETQYF; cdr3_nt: TGTGCCAGCAGCTTAGTATCCCGCGGGAGTGTAGAGACCCAGTACTTC
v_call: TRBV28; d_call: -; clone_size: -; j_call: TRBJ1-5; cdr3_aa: CASSSGGGNSNQPQHF; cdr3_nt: TGTGCCAGCAGTTCCGGGGGGGGGAACAGCAATCAGCCCCAGCATTTT
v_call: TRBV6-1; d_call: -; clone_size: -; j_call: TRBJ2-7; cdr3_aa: CASSRDTLSYEQYF; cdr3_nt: TGTGCCAGCAGTCGGGACACGTTATCCTACGAGCAGTACTTC
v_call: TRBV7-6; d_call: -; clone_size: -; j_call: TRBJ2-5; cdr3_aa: CASSGRTAQQETQYF; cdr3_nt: TGTGCCAGCAGCGGTCGGACAGCCCAACAAGAGACCCAGTACTTC
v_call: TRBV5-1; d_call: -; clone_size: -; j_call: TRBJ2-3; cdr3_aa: CASSFIAYTDTQYF; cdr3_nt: TGCGCCAGCAGCTTCATAGCCTACACAGATACGCAGTATTTT
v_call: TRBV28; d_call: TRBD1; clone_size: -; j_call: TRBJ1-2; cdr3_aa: CASSLGTGPSSNYGYTF; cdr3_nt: TGTGCCAGCAGTTTAGGGACAGGGCCTTCGTCTAACTATGGCTACACCTTC
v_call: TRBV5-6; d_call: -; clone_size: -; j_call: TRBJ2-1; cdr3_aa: CASSFESSSYNEQFF; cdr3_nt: TGTGCCAGCAGCTTTGAGTCTAGCTCCTACAATGAGCAGTTCTTC
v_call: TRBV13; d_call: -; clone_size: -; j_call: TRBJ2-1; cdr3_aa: CASSLLHWGSRAADYNEQFF; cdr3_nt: TGTGCCAGCAGCTTACTCCATTGGGGCAGTCGAGCCGCTGACTACAATGAGCAGTTCTTC
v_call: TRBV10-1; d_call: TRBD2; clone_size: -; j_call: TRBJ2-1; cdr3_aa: CASSDAAASGRGLRQFF; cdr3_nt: TGCGCCAGCAGTGATGCGGCGGCTAGCGGGAGGGGGTTAAGGCAGTTCTTC
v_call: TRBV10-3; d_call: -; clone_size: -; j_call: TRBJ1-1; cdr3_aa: CAISEPLWGPKIEAFF; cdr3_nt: TGTGCCATCAGTGAGCCCCTCTGGGGCCCGAAGATTGAAGCTTTCTTT
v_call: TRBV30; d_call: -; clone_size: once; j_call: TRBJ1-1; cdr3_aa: CAWSVREDTEAFF; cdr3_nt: TGTGCCTGGAGTGTACGGGAGGACACTGAAGCTTTCTTT
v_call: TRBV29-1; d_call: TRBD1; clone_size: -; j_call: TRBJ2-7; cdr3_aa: CSVARGQGVTSYEQYF; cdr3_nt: TGCAGCGTCGCCCGTGGACAGGGGGTTACCTCCTACGAGCAGTACTTC
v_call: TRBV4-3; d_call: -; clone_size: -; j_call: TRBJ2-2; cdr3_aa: CASSPWGDGELFF; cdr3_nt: TGCGCCAGCAGCCCCTGGGGGGACGGGGAGCTGTTTTTT
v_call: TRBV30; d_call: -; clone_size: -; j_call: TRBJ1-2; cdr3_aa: CAWGLGGGRHYGYTF; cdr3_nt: TGTGCCTGGGGGCTTGGGGGGGGTCGGCACTATGGCTACACCTTC
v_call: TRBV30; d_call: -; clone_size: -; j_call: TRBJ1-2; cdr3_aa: CAWSVGRGVYGYTF; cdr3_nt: TGTGCCTGGAGTGTTGGCAGGGGAGTCTATGGCTACACCTTC
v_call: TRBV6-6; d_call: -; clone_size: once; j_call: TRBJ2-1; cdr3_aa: CASSYSSSYNEQFF; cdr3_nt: TGTGCCAGCAGTTACTCGAGCTCCTACAATGAGCAGTTCTTC
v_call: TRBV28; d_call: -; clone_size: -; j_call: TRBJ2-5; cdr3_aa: CASSLRGPQETQYF; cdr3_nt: TGTGCCAGCAGTTTGAGAGGGCCTCAAGAGACCCAGTACTTC
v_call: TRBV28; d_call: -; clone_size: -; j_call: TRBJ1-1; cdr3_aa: CASRPGGRITEAFF; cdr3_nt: TGTGCCAGCAGGCCCGGGGGGCGGATCACTGAAGCTTTCTTT
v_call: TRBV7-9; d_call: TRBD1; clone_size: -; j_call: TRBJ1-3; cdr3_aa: CASHPRGQPPGNTIYF; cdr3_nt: TGTGCCAGCCACCCCCGGGGACAGCCACCTGGAAACACCATATATTTT
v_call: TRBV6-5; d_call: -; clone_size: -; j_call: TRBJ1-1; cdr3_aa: CASSYSRGYTEAFF; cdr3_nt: TGTGCCAGCAGTTACTCGCGGGGGTACACTGAAGCTTTCTTT
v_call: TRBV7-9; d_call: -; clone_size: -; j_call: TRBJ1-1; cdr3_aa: CASSLAAGWNTEAFF; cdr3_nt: TGTGCCAGCAGCTTGGCGGCAGGGTGGAACACTGAAGCTTTCTTT
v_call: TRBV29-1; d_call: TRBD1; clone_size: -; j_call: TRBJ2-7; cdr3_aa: CRVGGPTGGGYEQYF; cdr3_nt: TGCCGCGTGGGGGGACCGACAGGGGGTGGGTACGAGCAGTACTTC
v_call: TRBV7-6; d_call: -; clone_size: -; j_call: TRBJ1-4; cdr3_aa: CASSLRTEITNEKLFF; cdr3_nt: TGTGCCAGCAGCCTCCGGACAGAAATTACTAATGAAAAACTGTTTTTT
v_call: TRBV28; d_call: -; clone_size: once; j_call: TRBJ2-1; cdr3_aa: CASSLWRIEQFF; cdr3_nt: TGTGCCAGCAGTTTATGGAGAATAGAGCAGTTCTTC
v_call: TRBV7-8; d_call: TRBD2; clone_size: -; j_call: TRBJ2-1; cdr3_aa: CASSKYYGASGRDNEQFF; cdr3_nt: TGTGCCAGCAGCAAATATTATGGGGCTAGCGGGAGGGATAATGAGCAGTTCTTC
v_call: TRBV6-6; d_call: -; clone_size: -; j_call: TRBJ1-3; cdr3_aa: CASSYSQGTGNTIYF; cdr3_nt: TGTGCCAGCAGTTACTCGCAGGGAACTGGAAACACCATATATTTT
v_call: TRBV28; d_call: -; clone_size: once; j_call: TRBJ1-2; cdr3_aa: CASSLRQTGYTF; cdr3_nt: TGTGCCAGCAGTTTGAGACAGACGGGCTACACCTTC
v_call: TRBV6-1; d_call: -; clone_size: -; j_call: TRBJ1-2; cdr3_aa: CASSASGKGYTF; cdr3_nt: TGTGCCAGCAGTGCCTCAGGGAAGGGCTACACCTTC
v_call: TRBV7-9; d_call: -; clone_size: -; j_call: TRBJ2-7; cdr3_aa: CAGSRDSYYEQYF; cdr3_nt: TGTGCAGGGTCGCGGGACAGTTACTACGAGCAGTACTTC
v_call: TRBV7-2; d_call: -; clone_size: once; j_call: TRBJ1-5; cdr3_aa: CASSLVLGADQPQHF; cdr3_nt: TGTGCCAGCAGCTTAGTTTTGGGGGCGGATCAGCCCCAGCATTTT
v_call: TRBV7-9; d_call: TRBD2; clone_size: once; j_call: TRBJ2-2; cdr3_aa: CASSMGLADTGELFF; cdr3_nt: TGTGCCAGCAGCATGGGACTAGCGGACACCGGGGAGCTGTTTTTT
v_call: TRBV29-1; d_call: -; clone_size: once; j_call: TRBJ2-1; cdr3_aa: CSVYERQADEQFF; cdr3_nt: TGCAGCGTTTATGAGCGGCAGGCGGATGAGCAGTTCTTC
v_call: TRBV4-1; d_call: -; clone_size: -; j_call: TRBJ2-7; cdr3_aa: CASSQDLQVWPMYF; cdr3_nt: TGCGCCAGCAGCCAAGATTTACAGGTTTGGCCCATGTACTTC
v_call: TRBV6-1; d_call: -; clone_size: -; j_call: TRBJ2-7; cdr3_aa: CASSETETRVYEQYF; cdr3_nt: TGTGCCAGCAGTGAAACAGAGACGCGAGTCTACGAGCAGTACTTC